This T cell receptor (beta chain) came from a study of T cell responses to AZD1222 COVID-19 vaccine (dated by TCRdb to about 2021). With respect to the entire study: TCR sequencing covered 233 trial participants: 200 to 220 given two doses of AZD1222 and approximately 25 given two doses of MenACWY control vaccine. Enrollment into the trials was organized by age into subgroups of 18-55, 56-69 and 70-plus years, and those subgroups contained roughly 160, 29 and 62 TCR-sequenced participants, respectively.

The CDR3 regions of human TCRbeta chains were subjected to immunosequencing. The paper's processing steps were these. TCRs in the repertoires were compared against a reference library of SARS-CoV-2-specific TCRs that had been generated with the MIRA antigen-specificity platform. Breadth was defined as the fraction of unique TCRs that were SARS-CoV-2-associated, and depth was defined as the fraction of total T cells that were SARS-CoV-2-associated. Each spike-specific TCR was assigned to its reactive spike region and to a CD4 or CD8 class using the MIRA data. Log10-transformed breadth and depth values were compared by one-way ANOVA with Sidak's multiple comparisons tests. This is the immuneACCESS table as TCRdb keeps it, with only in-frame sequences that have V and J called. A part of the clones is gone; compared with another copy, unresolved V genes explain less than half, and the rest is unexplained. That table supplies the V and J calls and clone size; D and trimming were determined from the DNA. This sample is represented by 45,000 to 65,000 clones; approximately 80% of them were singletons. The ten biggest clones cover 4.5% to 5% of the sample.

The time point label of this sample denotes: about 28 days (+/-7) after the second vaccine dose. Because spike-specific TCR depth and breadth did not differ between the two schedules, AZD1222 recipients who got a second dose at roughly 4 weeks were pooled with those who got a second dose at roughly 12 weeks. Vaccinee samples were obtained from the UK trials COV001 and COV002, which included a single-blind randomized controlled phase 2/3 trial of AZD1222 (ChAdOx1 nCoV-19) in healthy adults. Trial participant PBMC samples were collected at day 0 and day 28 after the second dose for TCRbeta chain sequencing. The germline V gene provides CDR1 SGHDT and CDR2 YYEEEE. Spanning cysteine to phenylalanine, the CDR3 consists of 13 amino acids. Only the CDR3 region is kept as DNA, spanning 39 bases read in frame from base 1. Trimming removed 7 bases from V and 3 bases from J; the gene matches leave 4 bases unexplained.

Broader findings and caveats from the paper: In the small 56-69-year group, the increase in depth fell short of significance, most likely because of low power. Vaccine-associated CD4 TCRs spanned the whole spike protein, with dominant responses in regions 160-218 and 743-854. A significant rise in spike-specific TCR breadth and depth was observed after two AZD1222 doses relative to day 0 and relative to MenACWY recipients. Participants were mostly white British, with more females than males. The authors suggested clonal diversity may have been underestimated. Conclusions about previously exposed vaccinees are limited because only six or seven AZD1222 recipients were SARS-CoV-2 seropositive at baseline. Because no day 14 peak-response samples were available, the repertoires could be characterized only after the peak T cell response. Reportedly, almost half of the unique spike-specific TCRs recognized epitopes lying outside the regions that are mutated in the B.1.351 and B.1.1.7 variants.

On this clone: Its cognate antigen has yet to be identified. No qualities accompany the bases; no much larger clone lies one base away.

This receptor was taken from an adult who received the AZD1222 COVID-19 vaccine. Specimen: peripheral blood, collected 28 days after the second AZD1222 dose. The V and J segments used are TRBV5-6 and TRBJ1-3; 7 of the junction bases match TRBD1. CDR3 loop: CASLDRVGNTIYF. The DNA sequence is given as TGTGCCAGCCTAGACAGGGTTGGAAACACCATATATTTT.